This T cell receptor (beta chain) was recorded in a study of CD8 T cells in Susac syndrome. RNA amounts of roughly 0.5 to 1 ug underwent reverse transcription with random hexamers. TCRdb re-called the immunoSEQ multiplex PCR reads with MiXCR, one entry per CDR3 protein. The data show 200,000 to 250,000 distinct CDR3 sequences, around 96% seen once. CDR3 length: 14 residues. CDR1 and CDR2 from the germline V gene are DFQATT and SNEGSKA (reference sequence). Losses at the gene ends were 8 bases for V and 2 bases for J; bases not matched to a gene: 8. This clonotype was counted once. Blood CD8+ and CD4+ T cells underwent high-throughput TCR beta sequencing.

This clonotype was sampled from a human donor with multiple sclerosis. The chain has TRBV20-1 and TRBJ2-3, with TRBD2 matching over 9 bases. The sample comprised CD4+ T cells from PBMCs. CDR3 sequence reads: CSLTGGGDTDTQYF. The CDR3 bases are TGCAGTCTCACGGGCGGGGGGGACACAGATACGCAGTATTTT.